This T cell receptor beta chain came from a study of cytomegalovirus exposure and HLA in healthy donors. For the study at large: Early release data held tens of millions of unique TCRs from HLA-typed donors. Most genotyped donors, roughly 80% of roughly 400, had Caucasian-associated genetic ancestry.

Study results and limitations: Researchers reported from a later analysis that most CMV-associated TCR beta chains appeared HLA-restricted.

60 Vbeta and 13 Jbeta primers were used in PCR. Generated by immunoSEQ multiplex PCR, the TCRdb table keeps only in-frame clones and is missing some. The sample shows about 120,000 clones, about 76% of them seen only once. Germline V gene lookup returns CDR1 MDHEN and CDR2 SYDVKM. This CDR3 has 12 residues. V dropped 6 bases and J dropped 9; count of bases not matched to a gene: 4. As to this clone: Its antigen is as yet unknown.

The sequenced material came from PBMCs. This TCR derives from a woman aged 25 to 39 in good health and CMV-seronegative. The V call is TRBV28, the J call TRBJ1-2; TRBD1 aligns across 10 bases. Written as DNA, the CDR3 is TGTGCCAGCAGGGGACAGGGGATGAGCTACACCTTC. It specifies CASRGQGMSYTF.